This T cell receptor beta chain was sequenced in a study of T cells in Graves' hyperthyroidism and ophthalmopathy. In the study overall: Once the initial diagnosis was made, peripheral blood was obtained before any treatment. Study observations and caveats: Blood held most thyroid clonotypes expanded above 0.001 frequency.

This clonotype was recorded at least ten times. Its specificity is unknown. Germline CDR1 is SGHRS and CDR2 is YFSETQ. The CDR3 contains 14 residues. Trimming removed 3 bases from V and 4 bases from J; junction bases left unmatched: 4. Amplified regions were TCR beta CDR3 sequences from RNA transcripts. The primer set for the first-round RT-PCR of the TCR CDR3 was HTBI. TCRdb analysed the multiplex PCR reads with MiXCR anew, one entry per CDR3 protein. This table has fewer than 450,000 distinct CDR3 sequences, 15% to 20% appearing once. The chain uses TRBV5-1 and TRBJ1-2; 9 positions match TRBD1. This TCR was sampled from a woman aged 25 to 39 with Graves' hyperthyroidism that later progressed to Graves' ophthalmopathy. The sample consisted of blood. CDR3 coding DNA: TGCGCCAGCAGCTCCGGGACAGGGACCTATGGCTACACCTTC. Translated, it gives CASSSGTGTYGYTF.